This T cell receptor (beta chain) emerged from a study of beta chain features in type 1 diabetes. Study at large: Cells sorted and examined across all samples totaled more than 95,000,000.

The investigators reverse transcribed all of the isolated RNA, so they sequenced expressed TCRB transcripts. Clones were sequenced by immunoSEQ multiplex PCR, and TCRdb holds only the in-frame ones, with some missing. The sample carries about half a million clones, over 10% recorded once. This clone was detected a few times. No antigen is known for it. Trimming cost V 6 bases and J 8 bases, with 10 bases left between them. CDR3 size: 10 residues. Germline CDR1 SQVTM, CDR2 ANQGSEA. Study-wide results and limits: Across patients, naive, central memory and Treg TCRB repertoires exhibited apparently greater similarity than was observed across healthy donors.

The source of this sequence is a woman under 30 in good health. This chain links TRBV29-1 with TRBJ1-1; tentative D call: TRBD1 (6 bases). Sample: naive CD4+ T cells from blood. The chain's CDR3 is CSVADREAFF. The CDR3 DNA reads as TGCAGCGTAGCTGACAGGGAAGCTTTCTTT.